This TCR beta chain is drawn from a study of blood T cell repertoires in COVID-19. Study background: Sites in the United States, Italy and Spain provided acute and convalescent COVID-19 samples.

Sequenced by immunoSEQ multiplex PCR; TCRdb stores in-frame clones only, minus some. Of roughly 160,000 clones in the sample, about 88% were seen once. The clonotype comes from a woman aged 80 or over with COVID-19, enrolled during active disease. The sequencing sample was made of peripheral blood.

CDR3 sequence reads: CASSPGGQVQETQYF. The CDR3 bases are TGTGCCAGCTCACCCGGGGGGCAGGTCCAAGAGACCCAGTACTTC. The chain recombines TRBV18 with TRBJ2-5; a weak D match, TRBD2 (7 bases). There are 15 residues in the CDR3. Germline assignment: CDR1 KGHSH and CDR2 LQKENI. V shed 3 bases and J shed 1 base, with 12 bases lying between them. The full variable domain, with the rest looked up from reference TRBV18 and TRBJ2-5, is NAGVMQNPRHLVRRRGQEARLRCSPMKGHSHVYWYRQLPEEGLKFMVYLQKENIIDESGMPKERFSAEFPKEGPSILRIQQVVRGDSAAYFCASSPGGQVQETQYFGPGTRLLVL.